This T cell receptor beta chain emerged from a study of shared clonotypes between healthy human individuals. The assay was immunoSEQ multiplex PCR, and TCRdb's table has in-frame clones only and misses some. The repertoire holds 550,000 to 700,000 clones, 73% seen once, with around 2% in the top ten. Sample: memory CD4+ T cells sorted from blood. Subset described: CD45RA-negative fraction. The receptor was isolated from a woman under 40 in good health.

CDR3 bases: TGTGCCAGCAGTGATTGGGGACAGGCTGCAACTAATGAAAAACTGTTTTTT. Translation: CASSDWGQAATNEKLFF. The chain uses TRBV6-1 and TRBJ1-4; 8 nucleotides agree with TRBD1. The CDR3 is made up of 17 amino acids. J lost 0 bases, V lost 3 bases, and 6 bases had no gene match. Germline-derived CDR1 and CDR2 are MNHNS and SASEGT.